These 17 T cell receptor beta chains originate from one sample sequenced in a study of T cell repertoires in cytomegalovirus infection. Each CDR3 protein gets one entry after TCRdb re-called the reads with MiXCR. The sample lists approximately 100,000 distinct CDR3 sequences; 20% to 30% were seen once. The sequenced sample was CD8+ T cells from PBMCs. The receptor set was obtained from a human donor in good health (CMV status not recorded). Some clones in this sample may be carry-over from other donors' samples.

This clonotype appeared many times. This chain joins TRBV11-2 and TRBJ1-6, with 10 positions matching TRBD1. The CDR3 consists of 15 residues. Per the germline V gene, CDR1 is SGHAT and CDR2 is FQNNGV. V was pared by 4 bases and J by 8 bases, with 5 bases of the junction left unmatched. This CDR3 is CASSWDRGFDSPLHF. Written as DNA, the CDR3 is TGTGCCAGCAGCTGGGACAGGGGATTTGATTCACCCCTCCACTTT.

This chain uses TRBV4-1 with TRBJ1-2, with 7 bases matching TRBD1. Germline CDR1 is MGHRA and CDR2 is YSYEKL. The CDR3 is 16 amino acids. V shed 0 bases, J shed 7 bases, and the junction held 11 bases outside the gene matches. In DNA form, the CDR3 reads TGCGCCAGCAGCCAAGACAAATGGACAGGCATAGTTGGCTACACCTTC. It translates to CASSQDKWTGIVGYTF.

This chain uses TRBV6-2 or TRBV6-3 with TRBJ2-4, with TRBD2 identical over 7 bases. Germline V lookup: CDR1 MNHEY, CDR2 SVGEGT. The V segment lost 3 bases and the J segment 6 bases; nucleotides outside the gene matches: 8. This CDR3 is built from 15 residues. The CDR3 here is CASSYSSGGGNIQYF. In nucleotides, the CDR3 is TGTGCCAGCAGTTATTCTTCGGGGGGTGGAAACATTCAGTACTTC.

The chain recombines TRBV20-1 with TRBJ2-4; the D gene is possibly TRBD1 (6 bases). The V gene's germline CDR1 is DFQATT and CDR2 SNEGSKA (reference sequence). CDR3 length equals 12 residues. V dropped 6 bases and J dropped 9 bases, with 15 bases sitting between them. The DNA for the CDR3 is TGCAGTGCCACAGGGCCGAATGGCATTCAGTACTTC. Its translation is CSATGPNGIQYF.

This clonotype was found a few times. This chain links TRBV11-2 with TRBJ1-2; 7 bases are a match to TRBD1. The germline V gene has CDR1 SGHAT and CDR2 FQNNGV. Trimming at V came to 1 base and at J to 8 bases, leaving 13 bases not matched to a gene. The CDR3 loop spans 16 amino acids. Written as DNA, the CDR3 is TGTGCCAGCAGCTTAGGAAGTACCCCAGGGGGAAGAGGCTACACCTTC. This codes for CASSLGSTPGGRGYTF.

This clonotype was seen only a few times. The chain is built from TRBV7-2 and TRBJ2-7; 8 nucleotides match TRBD1. This CDR3 is built from 13 residues. The V gene's germline CDR1 is SGHTA and CDR2 FQGNSA. The V and J ends lost 2 bases and 6 bases, in that order; junction bases with no gene match: 3. The CDR3 region has the DNA TGTGCCAGCAGCTTACTAGACAGGGGCGAGCAGTACTTC. This translates into CASSLLDRGEQYF.

This clonotype was detected many times. The chain uses TRBV5-6 and TRBJ2-6; D not certain. The germline gives CDR1 SGHDT, CDR2 YYEEEE. Between the trimmed V and J ends, which lost 4 bases and 0 bases, there was a span of 8 bases. The CDR3 runs to 15 residues. CDR3 in DNA: TGTGCCAGCAGCACGACCCCCTCTGGGGCCAACGTCCTGACTTTC. As protein: CASSTTPSGANVLTF.

This clonotype was observed a few times. The CDR3 sequence is CASMEVGTEAFF. The DNA for the CDR3 is TGTGCCAGCATGGAGGTGGGCACTGAAGCTTTCTTT. This sequence joins TRBV28 and TRBJ1-1; D is ambiguous. This CDR3 has 12 residues. Trimming took 7 bases from V and 4 from J, leaving 10 bases between them. In germline, CDR1 is MDHEN, CDR2 SYDVKM.

The chain couples TRBV13 to TRBJ2-5; 8 bases fit TRBD2. The ends lost 4 bases at V and 3 bases at J; junction bases unmatched: 13. The germline CDR1 and CDR2 sequences are PRHDT and FYEKMQ (reference sequence). There are 17 residues in the CDR3. The CDR3 DNA sequence: TGTGCCAGCAGCTCGCCGCGGGGAGCGGGGGCCGAAGAGACCCAGTACTTC. Translated: CASSSPRGAGAEETQYF.

This clonotype was found a few times. This sequence joins TRBV9 and TRBJ2-7, with D possibly TRBD1 on 6 matching bases. Germline V CDR1 and CDR2: SGDLS, YYNGEE. There are 15 residues in the CDR3. Trimming left V 0 bases short and J 0 bases short, with 10 bases between. The CDR3 DNA sequence: TGTGCCAGCAGCGTAGGGACAGCGAGCTCCTACGAGCAGTACTTC. As protein: CASSVGTASSYEQYF.

A few counts support this clonotype. V is TRBV20-1 and J is TRBJ2-7, with 13 bases that match TRBD2. The CDR3 runs 15 residues. V shed 3 bases and J 4 bases; nucleotides not matched to a gene: 6. Germline V gene data show CDR1 as DFQATT and CDR2 as SNEGSKA (reference sequence). CDR3 region: CSASRLAGGSYEQYF. The CDR3 bases are TGCAGTGCTAGTAGACTAGCGGGGGGATCTTACGAGCAGTACTTC.

This chain connects TRBV28 to TRBJ1-5; tentatively, D is TRBD1 (6 bases). Germline V CDR1 and CDR2: MDHEN, SYDVKM. The ends were cut back, 7 bases at V and 7 bases at J, with 17 bases in the middle. The CDR3 extends over 14 amino acids. CDR3 residues: CASISPGGQQPQHF. The CDR3 coding sequence is TGTGCCAGCATCTCTCCTGGGGGGCAGCAGCCCCAGCATTTT.

This clonotype was seen many times. The chain joins TRBV7-9 to TRBJ1-5; D is uncertain. CDR3 length: 12 residues. The V gene lost 1 base and the J gene lost 7 bases, with 5 bases spanning the gap. The germline gives CDR1 SEHNR, CDR2 FQNEAQ (reference sequence). The CDR3 DNA reads TGTGCCAGCAGCTTAGACAGCCAGCCCCAGCATTTT. Translating it yields CASSLDSQPQHF.

This chain uses TRBV28 with TRBJ2-7; D call uncertain. Germline loops: CDR1 MDHEN, CDR2 SYDVKM. The CDR3 consists of 10 residues. Deletions cut 5 bases from V and 5 bases from J, with 4 bases between. The CDR3, as DNA: TGTGCCAGCAGTCGGCACGAGCAGTACTTC. Its translation: CASSRHEQYF.

The chain has TRBV4-2 and TRBJ2-1; D remains ambiguous. Germline CDR1 reads LGHNA; CDR2 reads YNFKEQ. V lost 0 bases and J lost 4, with 7 bases in between. The CDR3 is 14 amino acids. For the CDR3, the DNA is TGTGCCAGCAGCCAAGATTTGCAGTACAATGAGCAGTTCTTC. This gives the protein CASSQDLQYNEQFF.

The V call is TRBV13, the J call TRBJ2-7; D may be TRBD1 or TRBD2 (5 bases each). Germline CDR1 reads PRHDT; CDR2 reads FYEKMQ (reference sequence). Trimming stripped 1 base from V and 2 bases from J, with 15 bases between. The CDR3 runs 16 residues. CDR3 in amino acids: CASSLERQGRTYEQYF. CDR3 bases: TGTGCCAGCAGCTTAGAACGGCAGGGACGCACCTACGAGCAGTACTTC.

This clonotype appeared a few times. This chain joins TRBV2 and TRBJ2-1, with a possible D match to TRBD1 (5 bases). The V end lost 7 bases, the J end lost 2 bases, and 12 bases lay between the germline ends. Germline lookup yields CDR1 SNHLY and CDR2 FYNNEI. The CDR3 is made up of 14 amino acids. CDR3 in DNA: TGTGCCAGCAAACAGGAAGGGGCCTACAATGAGCAGTTCTTC. Translated, it gives CASKQEGAYNEQFF.